A single sample is the source of the 14 T cell receptor beta chains below, sequenced in a study of blood T cell repertoires in COVID-19. Assay: immunoSEQ multiplex PCR; the TCRdb copy retains only in-frame clones and omits some. This table has some 220,000 clones, 70% to 90% appearing once. The sample was peripheral blood. These receptor sequences come from a woman under 30 who had recovered from COVID-19.

The V and J genes are TRBV7-3 and TRBJ2-3; TRBD2 agrees at 9 bases. Germline CDR1 is SGHTA and CDR2 is FQGTGA. V lost 2 bases, J lost 3 bases, and 3 bases stayed unmatched. The CDR3 extends over 15 amino acids. The CDR3 DNA sequence: TGTGCCAGCAGCTTAGCGGGAGGGCAAACAGATACGCAGTATTTT. The encoded protein is CASSLAGGQTDTQYF.

The chain has TRBV5-4 and TRBJ1-2, with a weak D call TRBD1 (5 bases). CDR1 is SGHNT, CDR2 YYREEE, per germline (reference sequence). The CDR3 runs 12 residues. V was cut by 4 bases and J by 8 bases, with 12 bases left in between. The CDR3, as DNA: TGTGCCAGCAGCGGCGGGACTGGGGGCTACACCTTC. As protein: CASSGGTGGYTF.

The J gene is TRBJ1-3, the V gene TRBV4-2; 11 bases match TRBD1. Germline CDR1 is LGHNA and CDR2 is YNFKEQ. Unmatched junction bases numbered 11, after V lost 4 bases and J lost 0 bases. The CDR3 sequence is 19 residues long. CDR3 nucleotides: TGTGCCAGCAGCCCGAGGACAGGGGGCACTCACCTCTCTGGAAACACCATATATTTT. This sequence encodes CASSPRTGGTHLSGNTIYF.

DNA of the CDR3: TGTGCCAGCAGCTTAGATCCCTATGAGCAGTTCTTC. Encoded protein: CASSLDPYEQFF. The chain couples TRBV11-2 to TRBJ2-1; no clear D gene. Germline CDR1 and CDR2: SGHAT and FQNNGV. The CDR3 runs 12 residues. V lost 0 bases to trimming and J lost 8 bases, with 5 bases between them.

The chain is built from TRBV13 and TRBJ1-2; D possibly corresponds to TRBD1 (5 bases). Trimming cost V 3 bases and J 8 bases, with 13 bases left between them. This CDR3 is 13 amino acids long. Germline V gene data show CDR1 as PRHDT and CDR2 as FYEKMQ (reference sequence). CDR3 DNA sequence: TGTGCCAGCAGCTTTGACCGGGACTTGGGCTACACCTTC. Translation gives CASSFDRDLGYTF.

The chain carries TRBV5-1 and TRBJ2-1; possible D gene TRBD2, 6 bases. The germline V and J ends were trimmed by 2 bases and 4 bases, with 19 bases remaining between them. This CDR3 spans 17 amino acids. CDR1 SGHRS and CDR2 YFSETQ come from the germline V gene. For the CDR3, the DNA is TGCGCCAGCAGCTTACCCACTGGGGGGTCCTTATACAATGAGCAGTTCTTC. Translation: CASSLPTGGSLYNEQFF.

This chain joins TRBV19 and TRBJ2-1; the D gene is possibly TRBD2 (5 bases). Per germline, CDR1 LNHDA and CDR2 SQIVND (reference sequence). CDR3 length equals 14 residues. V dropped 6 bases and J dropped 4 bases, with 13 bases sitting between them. The CDR3, as DNA: TGTGCCAGTAGAACCTTAGGCGGGTACAATGAGCAGTTCTTC. Protein product: CASRTLGGYNEQFF.

The gene calls are TRBV19 and TRBJ1-2; 7 nucleotides line up with TRBD1. Germline V lookup: CDR1 LNHDA, CDR2 SQIVND (reference sequence). CDR3 length: 15 residues. J was trimmed by 6 bases and V by 5 bases; bases with no gene match: 12. As DNA, the CDR3 is TGTGCCAGTAGTCTTATGACAGGGACAACGAATGGCTACACCTTC. It is translated as CASSLMTGTTNGYTF. Variable domain in full (rest from reference TRBV19 and TRBJ1-2): DGGITQSPKYLFRKEGQNVTLSCEQNLNHDAMYWYRQDPGQGLRLIYYSQIVNDFQKGDIAEGYSVSREKKESFPLTVTSAQKNPTAFYLCASSLMTGTTNGYTFGSGTRLTVV.

J is TRBJ1-1 and V is TRBV7-2; D gene ambiguous. The CDR3 runs to 16 residues. Per the germline V gene, CDR1 is SGHTA and CDR2 is FQGNSA. V lost 1 base to trimming and J lost 4 bases, with 16 bases between them. Here the CDR3 reads CASSLVVYGSRTEAFF. The CDR3 region has the DNA TGTGCCAGCAGCTTAGTCGTTTATGGGAGTCGCACTGAAGCTTTCTTT. Using reference TRBV7-2 and TRBJ1-1 for the parts outside the CDR3, the full variable domain is GAGVSQSPSNKVTEKGKDVELRCDPISGHTALYWYRQSLGQGLEFLIYFQGNSAPDKSGLPSDRFSAERTGGSVSTLTIQRTQQEDSAVYLCASSLVVYGSRTEAFFGQGTRLTVV.

The V and J genes are TRBV30 and TRBJ2-7; D is possibly TRBD1 (6 bases). V lost 2 bases, J lost 7 bases, and 15 bases lay in between. CDR1 and CDR2 (germline): GTSNPN, SVGIG (reference sequence). The CDR3 consists of 13 residues. CDR3 DNA: TGTGCCTGGAGTCCCTGGGGGCTGGGGGAGCAGTACTTC. It is translated as CAWSPWGLGEQYF.

The chain carries TRBV7-2 and TRBJ1-2; 10 nucleotides align to TRBD1. The CDR3 consists of 16 residues. CDR1 and CDR2 (germline): SGHTA, FQGNSA. V gave up 3 bases and J gave up 3 bases; unmatched junction bases: 7. The CDR3 is CASSFQQGQGYYGYTF. CDR3 DNA: TGTGCCAGCAGCTTCCAGCAGGGACAGGGGTACTATGGCTACACCTTC. Drawing the rest from reference TRBV7-2 and TRBJ1-2, the complete variable domain is GAGVSQSPSNKVTEKGKDVELRCDPISGHTALYWYRQSLGQGLEFLIYFQGNSAPDKSGLPSDRFSAERTGGSVSTLTIQRTQQEDSAVYLCASSFQQGQGYYGYTFGSGTRLTVV.

The rearrangement uses TRBV27 and TRBJ2-7, with D possibly being TRBD2 (6 bases). V was clipped by 2 bases and J by 2 bases, with 10 bases between them. Germline V gene sequence: CDR1 MNHEY, CDR2 SMNVEV (reference sequence). The length of the CDR3 is 14 residues. The CDR3 reads CASSLTAGTYEQYF. CDR3 nucleotide sequence: TGTGCCAGCAGTTTAACGGCGGGAACCTACGAGCAGTACTTC.

J is TRBJ2-2 and V is TRBV11-2, with 7 bases that match TRBD2. This CDR3 spans 13 amino acids. Trimming at V came to 10 bases and at J to 4 bases, leaving 6 bases not matched to a gene. Germline CDR1 reads SGHAT; CDR2 reads FQNNGV. CDR3 sequence (DNA): TGTGCCACCCCAGCGGGAATCACCGGGGAGCTGTTTTTT. Translation gives CATPAGITGELFF.

The chain recombines TRBV15 with TRBJ1-5; 9 nucleotides align to TRBD1. CDR1 and CDR2 from the germline V gene are LNHNV and YYDKDF (reference sequence). V lost 0 bases and J lost 6; bases outside the gene matches: 9. This CDR3 contains 17 residues. The CDR3 DNA follows: TGTGCCACCAGCAGAGATGGGACAGGGAGGAATCGTCAGCCCCAGCATTTT. Amino acid sequence: CATSRDGTGRNRQPQHF.